The clone carrying this T cell receptor beta chain was counted between two and nine times. What it binds is unknown. Time point noted: patch test 1, 2 weeks after DPC sensitization. Treatment here: therapeutic diphenylcyclopropenone sensitization with weekly scalp DPC. This sample stems from a study of human T cells and chemical hapten exposure. Study at large: On approximately 2 cm by approximately 2 cm of upper inner arm skin, sensitization was performed with 2% DPC. Small differences in pooled library volume mainly drove the variation in TCR yields per sample.

TCRdb reprocessed the RACE reads via MiXCR and lists one record per CDR3 protein. The data contain about 360,000 distinct CDR3 sequences, around 7% of them singletons. Looked up from germline, CDR1 is SGHTA and CDR2 is FQGNSA. The CDR3 runs to 15 residues. V was cut by 8 bases and J by 4 bases, with 20 bases left in between. Study results and caveats: TCRs above 1 in 1000 frequency stayed constant with DPC sensitization. PT1 expanded TCR counts and patch test score were linked, and their correlation was positive.

Sequences were derived from whole blood, sampled in connection with sensitization to the hapten diphenylcyclopropenone (DPC). This chain links TRBV7-2 with TRBJ1-2, with D perhaps TRBD1 (5 bases). The origin of this receptor is a woman aged 18-35 years with alopecia areata. Some clones in this sample may be carry-over from other donors' samples. The chain's CDR3 is CASGRDGAPGYGYTF. The CDR3 DNA follows: TGTGCCAGCGGTCGGGACGGAGCGCCTGGCTATGGCTACACCTTC.